Listed here are 16 T cell receptor beta chains from one sample, sequenced in a study of technical replicates of blood from a few donors. TCRdb keeps only in-frame clones here, not all; method: immunoSEQ multiplex PCR. The sample shows around 70,000 clones, approximately 95% of them seen only once. Material for sequencing was T cells isolated from PBMCs. The receptors originated from a human donor in good health.

V gene TRBV4-1 combines with J gene TRBJ2-7, with 8 bases identical to TRBD1. In germline, CDR1 is MGHRA, CDR2 YSYEKL. The J segment lost 4 bases and the V segment lost 4 bases, leaving 9 bases of the junction unmatched. There are 15 residues in the CDR3. The CDR3 DNA follows: TGCGCCAGCAGCCCTGAGGGACAGGCGGGGTACGAGCAGTACTTC. Encoded protein: CASSPEGQAGYEQYF.

This clone occurred once. The rearrangement joins TRBV28 to TRBJ1-1; perhaps TRBD1 as D (6 bases). Trimming removed 7 bases at V and 1 base at J, with 22 bases between. Germline CDR1 is MDHEN and CDR2 is SYDVKM. CDR3 length: 17 residues. The CDR3 nucleotides are TGTGCCAGCACTCAACACGGGACAAGTAAGCGGAACACTGAAGCTTTCTTT. It specifies CASTQHGTSKRNTEAFF.

This clone was counted only a few times. The rearrangement joins TRBV19 to TRBJ1-1; 7 positions match TRBD1. Germline V lookup: CDR1 LNHDA, CDR2 SQIVND (reference sequence). This CDR3 spans 13 amino acids. Trimming took 10 bases from V and 2 from J; bases not matched to a gene: 7. DNA for the CDR3: TGTGCCATTACGGACAGGACAAACACTGAAGCTTTCTTT. Translation: CAITDRTNTEAFF.

The chain has TRBV7-9 and TRBJ1-1; D call uncertain. Germline V lookup: CDR1 SEHNR, CDR2 FQNEAQ (reference sequence). CDR3 size: 14 residues. V was trimmed by 6 bases and J by 0 bases, leaving 11 bases between them. CDR3 region: CASRSGRLNTEAFF. The CDR3 nucleotides read TGTGCCAGCAGGTCGGGGAGGCTGAACACTGAAGCTTTCTTT.

This rearrangement joins TRBV15 to TRBJ2-3, with D perhaps matching TRBD2 (5 bases). The V end lost 0 bases, the J end lost 0 bases, and 16 bases lay between the germline ends. Germline-derived CDR1 and CDR2 are LNHNV and YYDKDF (reference sequence). The CDR3 spans 18 residues. CDR3 bases: TGTGCCACCAGCAGAGATCCCCGGGGAGCCTCTAGCACAGATACGCAGTATTTT. Protein sequence: CATSRDPRGASSTDTQYF.

This clone was seen just once. The rearrangement links TRBV4-1 to TRBJ1-1, with D possibly being TRBD1 (5 bases). Trimming shortened V by 0 bases and J by 6 bases, and 11 bases separated the two germline ends. This CDR3 has 14 amino acids. The germline gives CDR1 MGHRA, CDR2 YSYEKL. The CDR3 reads CASSQEGSRAEAFF. The CDR3 nucleotides are TGCGCCAGCAGCCAAGAAGGGTCCAGGGCTGAAGCTTTCTTT.

The table lists this clone with a count of one. The CDR3 spells CASSQEGLRPPEAFF. DNA of the CDR3: TGCGCCAGCAGCCAAGAGGGGCTTCGGCCTCCCGAAGCTTTCTTT. The chain carries TRBV4-1 and TRBJ1-1; D possibly corresponds to TRBD1 (5 bases). CDR1 is MGHRA, CDR2 YSYEKL, per germline. The CDR3 has 15 residues. V was trimmed by 0 bases and J by 8 bases, leaving 16 bases between them.

V and J are TRBV28 and TRBJ1-5, with TRBD1 as a possible D gene (6 bases). The CDR3 length is 15 residues. The V and J ends lost 4 bases and 4 bases respectively, with 14 bases between them. Germline V gene lookup returns CDR1 MDHEN and CDR2 SYDVKM. CDR3 region: CASSYSFQGNQPQHF. The CDR3 nucleotides are TGTGCCAGCAGTTATTCTTTCCAGGGGAATCAGCCCCAGCATTTT.

V and J are TRBV28 and TRBJ1-2; D gene ambiguous. This CDR3 region has 16 residues. Germline V lookup: CDR1 MDHEN, CDR2 SYDVKM. Trimming removed 3 bases from V and 7 bases from J, with 21 bases in between. The CDR3 region has the DNA TGTGCCAGCAGTTTTCTGTCGGGGAGGAAAGGAAGTGGCTACACCTTC. It yields the protein CASSFLSGRKGSGYTF.

The chain recombines TRBV15 with TRBJ2-1; D might be TRBD2 (6 bases). The CDR3 totals 15 residues. Trimming took off 0 bases at V and 2 bases at J, with 8 bases between the two ends. Germline V gene lookup returns CDR1 LNHNV and CDR2 YYDKDF (reference sequence). The CDR3, as DNA: TGTGCCACCAGCAGAGATCGGGAGACCTACAATGAGCAGTTCTTC. This gives the protein CATSRDRETYNEQFF.

The chain uses TRBV11-2 and TRBJ2-7, with 7 bases identical to TRBD1. Germline CDR1 SGHAT, CDR2 FQNNGV. CDR3 length equals 17 residues. V gave up 3 bases and J gave up 3 bases; unmatched junction bases: 14. The CDR3 nucleotides are TGTGCCAGCAGCTTTAGTGGCACCGAGACAGGGTTCTACGAGCAGTACTTC. Residues: CASSFSGTETGFYEQYF.

This clone appeared once. J is TRBJ2-3 and V is TRBV7-6, with D possibly matching TRBD2 (5 bases). V lost 0 bases and J 3 bases, leaving 13 bases between the germline ends. This CDR3 is built from 16 residues. Per germline, CDR1 SGHVS and CDR2 FNYEAQ. Written as DNA, the CDR3 is TGTGCCAGCAGCTTAGCGAGTCAGCGGATAACAGATACGCAGTATTTT. Translation: CASSLASQRITDTQYF. The complete variable domain, with remaining parts taken from reference TRBV7-6 and TRBJ2-3, reads GAGVSQSPRYKVTKRGQDVALRCDPISGHVSLYWYRQALGQGPEFLTYFNYEAQQDKSGLPNDRFSAERPEGSISTLTIQRTEQRDSAMYRCASSLASQRITDTQYFGPGTRLTVL.

The rearrangement links TRBV7-8 to TRBJ1-5, with D possibly being TRBD1 (5 bases). The CDR3 spans 14 residues. Trimming left V 5 bases short and J 7 bases short, with 15 bases between. Germline V gene data show CDR1 as SGHVS and CDR2 as FQNEAQ. The CDR3 loop is CASSVYQGNQPQHF. The CDR3 coding sequence is TGTGCCAGCAGCGTCTACCAGGGAAACCAGCCCCAGCATTTT.

This sequence joins TRBV28 and TRBJ2-6; a possible D gene is TRBD1 (5 bases). This CDR3 has 16 amino acids. In germline, CDR1 is MDHEN, CDR2 SYDVKM. V was cut by 6 bases and J by 0 bases, with 12 bases left in between. CDR3 nucleotides: TGTGCCAGCAGCCTGGAAAGGGGCTCTGGGGCCAACGTCCTGACTTTC. Residues: CASSLERGSGANVLTF.

Only a few counts were recorded for this clone. The chain recombines TRBV7-8 with TRBJ1-1; 7 bases match TRBD1. The length of the CDR3 is 14 residues. V was clipped by 4 bases and J by 5 bases; unmatched bases: 7. Looked up from germline, CDR1 is SGHVS and CDR2 is FQNEAQ. CDR3 loop: CASSWRQGATEAFF. CDR3 nucleotide sequence: TGTGCCAGCAGCTGGAGACAGGGTGCAACTGAAGCTTTCTTT.

The chain recombines TRBV5-1 with TRBJ1-1, with TRBD1 as a possible D gene (5 bases). CDR1 and CDR2 from the germline V gene are SGHRS and YFSETQ. V was trimmed by 5 bases and J by 6 bases, leaving 32 bases between them. The CDR3 has 19 amino acids. This CDR3 is CASSSSSLTRDYFYAEAFF. The CDR3 nucleotides are TGCGCCAGCAGTTCTTCATCATTGACCCGGGACTATTTTTATGCTGAAGCTTTCTTT.